This T cell receptor (beta chain) emerged from a study of vaccination and CD4 T cells after COVID-19. Looking at the study overall: Post-COVID samples were collected a median around 99 days following diagnosis, spanning 35 to 161. Cells were stimulated with overlapping spike peptides from SARS-CoV-2, HCoV-NL63, HCoV-OC43 and HCoV-229E.

General study results and limits: Median SARS-CoV-2-reactive clonotype numbers went up from roughly 21 to 40, but not significantly.

Sequence data for DNA of cultured CD4+ T cells were generated by the Oncomine TCR Beta short-read assay. TCRdb passed the PCR reads through MiXCR, listing each CDR3 protein once. The sample holds some 9,600 distinct CDR3 sequences, around 60% seen once. Sample treatment: approximately 10-day PBMC culture with coronavirus spike peptide pools or control peptides (ViraFEST assay). Peptide pools at 7.5 to 10 ug/ml, together with 7.5 to 10 IU/ml IL-2, were added to cultures of approximately 2 million PBMCs per well. This clonotype was seen only a few times. Its target is not known. The clonotype originates from a human donor who had recovered from COVID-19. The material sequenced was CD4+ T cells from blood, cultured in vitro.

CDR3 sequence (DNA): TGTGCCAGTAGGGTGGCGGGGGCAAACACTGAAGCTTTCTTT. As protein: CASRVAGANTEAFF. The V call is TRBV19, the J call TRBJ1-1; TRBD1 is a possible D gene (6 bases). The germline CDR1 and CDR2 sequences are LNHDA and SQIVND (reference sequence). The CDR3 has 14 residues. V lost 6 bases and J 2 bases, leaving 13 bases between the germline ends.